The 4 T cell receptor beta chains below all came from one sample that was sequenced in a study of identical twins. TCRdb passed the 5' RACE reads through MiXCR, listing each CDR3 protein once. The profile shows 450,000 or so distinct CDR3 sequences, over 11% of them singletons. In addition, the sample was reused for a study of yellow fever vaccine responses in identical twins.

The source material was CD4+ T cells sorted from blood. The receptors come from a woman between 18 and 29 years old in good health.

The sample holds a few counts of this clonotype. V is TRBV6-1 and J is TRBJ2-3; no clear D gene. CDR1 MNHNS and CDR2 SASEGT come from the germline V gene. The CDR3 contains 15 residues. The V gene lost 8 bases and the J gene lost 2 bases, with 17 bases spanning the gap. The CDR3 nucleotides are TGTGCCAGCCGTCGGTGGGGAACTTCCACAGATACGCAGTATTTT. It yields the protein CASRRWGTSTDTQYF.

The chain employs TRBV5-1 and TRBJ2-7; TRBD1 is a possible D gene (5 bases). The CDR3 covers 15 residues. V gave up 0 bases and J gave up 3 bases, with 13 bases separating them. From germline, CDR1 is SGHRS and CDR2 YFSETQ. This CDR3 is CASSLVAGIFYEQYF. The CDR3 DNA follows: TGCGCCAGCAGCTTGGTGGCAGGGATTTTCTACGAGCAGTACTTC.

This clonotype was detected many times. V is TRBV20-1 and J is TRBJ2-7; TRBD2 agrees at 8 bases. This CDR3 comprises 17 residues. Trimming cost V 0 bases and J 3 bases; bases outside gene matches: 13. Germline CDR1 is DFQATT and CDR2 is SNEGSKA (reference sequence). The CDR3 here is CSARDSTMGLVVYEQYF. The CDR3 DNA reads as TGCAGTGCTAGAGATTCTACAATGGGACTAGTCGTCTACGAGCAGTACTTC.

There are a few counts of this clonotype. This chain uses TRBV7-8 with TRBJ2-7, with D unclear. Trimming removed 1 base at V and 7 bases at J, with 14 bases between. The CDR3 spans 14 residues. Germline V CDR1 and CDR2: SGHVS, FQNEAQ. The DNA for the CDR3 is TGTGCCAGCAGCTTAGGGCAGGCCAGCAAGGAGCAGTACTTC. Translation: CASSLGQASKEQYF.